This T cell receptor beta chain stems from a study of T cell responses to AZD1222 COVID-19 vaccine. This CDR3 is 12 amino acids long. The V and J ends lost 6 bases and 5 bases respectively, with 7 bases between them. Profiling relied on immunoSEQ multiplex PCR, and the TCRdb table lists in-frame clones only, not all of them. The sample contains 95,000 to 100,000 clones, about 86% of which appear only once. This TCR derives from an adult in good health. V is TRBV12-3 or TRBV12-4 and J is TRBJ2-2, with D unclear. Here the sequenced sample was peripheral blood, taken on day 0 of AZD1222 vaccination. The CDR3 sequence is CASRWGTGELFF. The CDR3 DNA reads as TGTGCCAGCAGGTGGGGAACCGGGGAGCTGTTTTTT.